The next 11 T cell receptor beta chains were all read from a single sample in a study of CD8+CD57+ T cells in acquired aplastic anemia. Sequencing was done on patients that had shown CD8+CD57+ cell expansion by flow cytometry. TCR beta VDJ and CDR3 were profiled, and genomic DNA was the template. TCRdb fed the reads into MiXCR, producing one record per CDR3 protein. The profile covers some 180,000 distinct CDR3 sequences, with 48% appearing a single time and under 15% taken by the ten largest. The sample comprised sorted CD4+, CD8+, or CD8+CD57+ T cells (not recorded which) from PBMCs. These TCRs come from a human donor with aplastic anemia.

As DNA, the CDR3 is TGTGCCAGCAGTGACCGGCTAGCGGGAGGGCCGGGTGAGCAGTTCTTC. Translation gives CASSDRLAGGPGEQFF. The chain joins TRBV6-4 to TRBJ2-1, with 12 bases matching TRBD2. Germline V gene data show CDR1 as MRHNA and CDR2 as SNTAGT. The CDR3 extends over 16 amino acids. Trimming cost V 2 bases and J 9 bases; bases outside gene matches: 8.

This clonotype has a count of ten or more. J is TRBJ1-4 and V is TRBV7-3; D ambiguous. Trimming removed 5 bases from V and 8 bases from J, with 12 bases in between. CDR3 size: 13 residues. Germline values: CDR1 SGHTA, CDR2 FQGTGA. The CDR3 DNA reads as TGTGCCAGCAGCCTCAAGACCGGGGAAAAACTGTTTTTT. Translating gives CASSLKTGEKLFF.

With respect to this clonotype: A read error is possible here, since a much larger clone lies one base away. CDR3 sequence (DNA): TGTGCCAGCAGTCCCGGGGACGGGGAGAACACTGAAGCTTTCTTT. This gives the protein CASSPGDGENTEAFF. This chain uses TRBV25-1 with TRBJ1-1; tentatively, D is TRBD1 (5 bases). V lost 5 bases and J lost 1, with 14 bases in between. The CDR3 covers 15 residues. Germline CDR1 and CDR2: MGHDK and SYGVNS.

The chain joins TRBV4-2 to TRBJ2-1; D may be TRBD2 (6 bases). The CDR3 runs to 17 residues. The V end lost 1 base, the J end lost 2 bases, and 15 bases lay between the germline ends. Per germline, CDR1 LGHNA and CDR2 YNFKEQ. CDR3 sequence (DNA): TGTGCCAGCAGCCAAGTACAGCGGGCCCAGGCCTACAATGAGCAGTTCTTC. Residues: CASSQVQRAQAYNEQFF.

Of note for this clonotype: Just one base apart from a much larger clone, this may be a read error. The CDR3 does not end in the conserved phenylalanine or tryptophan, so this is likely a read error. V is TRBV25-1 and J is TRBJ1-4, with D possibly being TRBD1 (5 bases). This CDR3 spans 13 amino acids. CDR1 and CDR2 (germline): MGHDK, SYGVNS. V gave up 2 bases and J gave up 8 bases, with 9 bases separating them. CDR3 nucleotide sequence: TGTGCCAGCAGTGAACGGGGGAGGGAAAAACTGTTTTCT. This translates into CASSERGREKLFS.

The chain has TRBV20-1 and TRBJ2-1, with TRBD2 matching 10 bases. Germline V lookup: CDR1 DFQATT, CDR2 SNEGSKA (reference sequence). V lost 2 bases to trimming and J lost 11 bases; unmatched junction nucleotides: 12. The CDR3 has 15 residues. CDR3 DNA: TGCAGTGCTAGATCCCAGGGACTAGCGACTTTAAAGCAGTTCTTC. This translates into CSARSQGLATLKQFF.

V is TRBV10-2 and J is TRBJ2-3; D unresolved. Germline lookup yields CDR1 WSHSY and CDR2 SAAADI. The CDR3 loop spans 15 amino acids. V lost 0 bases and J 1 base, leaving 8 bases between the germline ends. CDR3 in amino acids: CASSESGFRTDTQYF. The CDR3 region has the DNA TGCGCCAGCAGTGAGTCCGGTTTCCGCACAGATACGCAGTATTTT.

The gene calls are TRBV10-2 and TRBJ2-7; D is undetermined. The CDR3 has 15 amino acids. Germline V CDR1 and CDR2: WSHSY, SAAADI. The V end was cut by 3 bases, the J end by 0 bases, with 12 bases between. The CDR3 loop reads CASSDRVGSSYEQYF. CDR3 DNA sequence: TGCGCCAGCAGTGACCGAGTAGGTAGCTCCTACGAGCAGTACTTC.

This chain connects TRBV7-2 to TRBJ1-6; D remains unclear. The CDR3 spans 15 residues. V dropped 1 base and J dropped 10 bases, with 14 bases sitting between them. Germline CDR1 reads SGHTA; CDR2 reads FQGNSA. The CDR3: CASSLVGGVGSPLHF. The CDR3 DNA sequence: TGTGCCAGCAGCTTAGTGGGCGGTGTCGGGTCACCCCTCCACTTT.

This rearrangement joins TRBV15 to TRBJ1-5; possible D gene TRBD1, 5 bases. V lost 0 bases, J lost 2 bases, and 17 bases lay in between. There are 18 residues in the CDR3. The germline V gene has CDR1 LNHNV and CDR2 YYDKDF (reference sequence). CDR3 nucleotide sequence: TGTGCCACCAGCAGAGACTCGAATACAGGTGAGGGCAATCAGCCCCAGCATTTT. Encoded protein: CATSRDSNTGEGNQPQHF.

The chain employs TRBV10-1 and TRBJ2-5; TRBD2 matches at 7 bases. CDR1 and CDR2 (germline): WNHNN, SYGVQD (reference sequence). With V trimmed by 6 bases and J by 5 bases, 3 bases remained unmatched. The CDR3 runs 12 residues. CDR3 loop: CASRGLEETQYF. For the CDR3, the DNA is TGCGCCAGCAGAGGACTAGAGGAGACCCAGTACTTC.